This paragraph reports one T cell receptor beta chain. Its antigen is currently unknown. The sample originates from a study of cytomegalovirus exposure and HLA in healthy donors. Study background: Around 83% of several hundred genotyped donors fell in the Caucasian-associated ancestry cluster. Findings and limits, study-wide: Roughly uniform sequencing depth across donors was assumed, possibly incorrectly.

Amplification used 60 Vbeta primers and 13 Jbeta primers. In the authors' methods: In a later analysis, of roughly 83 million unique beta chains, some 10 million appeared in at least two donors. Here immunoSEQ multiplex PCR was the method, and the copy in TCRdb shows in-frame clones only, minus some. V and J calls and clone size are copied from that table; D and trimming were computed from the DNA. This table has 80,000 to 100,000 clones, around 82% appearing once. The germline V gene has CDR1 LNHNV and CDR2 YYDKDF (reference sequence). V lost 0 bases and J lost 6; bases outside the gene matches: 5. The length of the CDR3 is 15 residues.

The origin of this receptor is a man aged 35-49 years in good health and CMV-seronegative. The chain links TRBV15 to TRBJ1-2, with 9 bases fitting TRBD1. The specimen was PBMCs. The CDR3, as DNA: TGTGCCACCAGCAGAGAAGCCCGACAGGGGGATGGCTACACCTTC. Protein product: CATSREARQGDGYTF.